This is a list of T cell receptor beta chains from one sample in a study of identifying expanded T cells in peripheral blood. Assay used: immunoSEQ multiplex PCR; TCRdb lists only in-frame clones, some missing. The table lists 80,000 or so clones, 70% to 90% of them singletons. The sample taken for sequencing was blood. Receptor source: a person aged 18 to 75 in good health. Each CDR3 is given with its conserved first and last residue. A D gene is named only where the DNA matches it firmly. Size is stated for part of the rows, as once, few or many counts, or as a class when the clone is expanded.

j_call: TRBJ2-1
v_call: TRBV27
clone_size: -
d_call: TRBD2
cdr3_length: 15
cdr3_aa: CASRFTSGRAGEQFF
cdr3_nt: TGTGCCAGCAGGTTCACTAGCGGGAGGGCCGGTGAGCAGTTCTTC

j_call: TRBJ1-3
v_call: TRBV9
clone_size: few
d_call: TRBD1
cdr3_length: 16
cdr3_aa: CASSVRGDSSGNTIYF
cdr3_nt: TGTGCCAGCAGCGTCAGGGGGGATAGCTCTGGAAACACCATATATTTT

j_call: TRBJ1-1
v_call: TRBV6-1
clone_size: -
d_call: TRBD1
cdr3_length: 15
cdr3_aa: CASSDQGDIRTEAFF
cdr3_nt: TGTGCCAGCAGTGACCAGGGGGATATTAGGACTGAAGCTTTCTTT

j_call: TRBJ2-7
v_call: TRBV7-8
clone_size: -
d_call: TRBD1
cdr3_length: 16
cdr3_aa: CASSFIGQGKLDEQYF
cdr3_nt: TGTGCCAGCAGCTTTATCGGACAGGGAAAGCTGGACGAGCAGTACTTC

j_call: TRBJ1-2
v_call: TRBV14
clone_size: few
d_call: -
cdr3_length: 16
cdr3_aa: CASSQEGRDFGYGYTF
cdr3_nt: TGTGCCAGCAGCCAAGAAGGGCGGGACTTCGGCTATGGCTACACCTTC

j_call: TRBJ1-3
v_call: TRBV28
clone_size: -
d_call: -
cdr3_length: 12
cdr3_aa: CASSLPGLSLYF
cdr3_nt: TGTGCCAGCAGTTTACCTGGTCTTTCTCTATATTTT

j_call: TRBJ2-7
v_call: TRBV9
clone_size: -
d_call: TRBD2
cdr3_length: 16
cdr3_aa: CASSVRSGRALDEQYF
cdr3_nt: TGTGCCAGCAGCGTACGGAGCGGGAGGGCCCTCGACGAGCAGTACTTC

j_call: TRBJ2-5
v_call: TRBV4-1
clone_size: -
d_call: TRBD2
cdr3_length: 16
cdr3_aa: CASSQDRREWQETQYF
cdr3_nt: TGCGCCAGCAGCCAAGATCGGCGGGAGTGGCAAGAGACCCAGTACTTC

j_call: TRBJ2-5
v_call: TRBV27
clone_size: once
d_call: TRBD2
cdr3_length: 15
cdr3_aa: CASSVGLAVGETQYF
cdr3_nt: TGTGCCAGCAGTGTCGGACTAGCGGTGGGAGAGACCCAGTACTTC

j_call: TRBJ1-3
v_call: TRBV18
clone_size: -
d_call: -
cdr3_length: 17
cdr3_aa: CASSPPRTANSGNTIYF
cdr3_nt: TGTGCCAGCTCACCACCGAGGACAGCAAACTCTGGAAACACCATATATTTT

j_call: TRBJ1-2
v_call: TRBV6-5
clone_size: -
d_call: -
cdr3_length: 14
cdr3_aa: CASSGDKTNYGYTF
cdr3_nt: TGTGCCAGCAGTGGAGACAAGACTAACTATGGCTACACCTTC

j_call: TRBJ2-5
v_call: TRBV10-3
clone_size: -
d_call: -
cdr3_length: 11
cdr3_aa: CATQGQETQYF
cdr3_nt: TGTGCCACACAGGGACAAGAGACCCAGTACTTC

j_call: TRBJ1-2
v_call: TRBV21-1
clone_size: -
d_call: -
cdr3_length: 17
cdr3_aa: CASSKEVQGIRNYGYTF
cdr3_nt: TGTGCCAGCAGCAAAGAGGTACAGGGGATCAGGAACTATGGCTACACCTTC

j_call: TRBJ1-5
v_call: TRBV7-2
clone_size: -
d_call: TRBD1
cdr3_length: 15
cdr3_aa: CASGEDRGSNLPQHF
cdr3_nt: TGTGCCAGCGGAGAGGACAGGGGATCGAATCTGCCCCAGCATTTT

j_call: TRBJ1-1
v_call: TRBV27
clone_size: few
d_call: -
cdr3_length: 15
cdr3_aa: CASSFRGAGNDEAFF
cdr3_nt: TGTGCCAGCAGCTTCAGGGGAGCGGGGAACGATGAAGCTTTCTTT

j_call: TRBJ2-7
v_call: TRBV28
clone_size: -
d_call: -
cdr3_length: 15
cdr3_aa: CASSLVTVGRSEQYF
cdr3_nt: TGTGCCAGCAGTTTAGTGACAGTAGGACGATCCGAGCAGTACTTC

j_call: TRBJ2-2
v_call: TRBV30
clone_size: -
d_call: TRBD2
cdr3_length: 14
cdr3_aa: CARLAAGDRGELFF
cdr3_nt: TGTGCCAGACTAGCGGCGGGGGACCGCGGGGAGCTGTTTTTT

j_call: TRBJ1-4
v_call: TRBV28
clone_size: -
d_call: -
cdr3_length: 15
cdr3_aa: CASSLWTATNEKLFF
cdr3_nt: TGTGCCAGCAGTTTATGGACAGCAACTAATGAAAAACTGTTTTTT

j_call: TRBJ2-6
v_call: TRBV9
clone_size: few
d_call: -
cdr3_length: 13
cdr3_aa: CASSVTGANVLTF
cdr3_nt: TGTGCCAGCAGCGTAACTGGGGCCAACGTCCTGACTTTC

j_call: TRBJ1-4
v_call: TRBV7-9
clone_size: -
d_call: TRBD1
cdr3_length: 15
cdr3_aa: CASGADRVLGEKLFF
cdr3_nt: TGTGCCAGCGGAGCGGACAGGGTATTGGGTGAAAAACTGTTTTTT

j_call: TRBJ1-1
v_call: TRBV6-6
clone_size: -
d_call: TRBD1
cdr3_length: 12
cdr3_aa: CASWLGTDEAFF
cdr3_nt: TGTGCCAGCTGGTTGGGGACAGATGAAGCTTTCTTT

j_call: TRBJ2-2
v_call: TRBV6-6
clone_size: once
d_call: TRBD1
cdr3_length: 15
cdr3_aa: CASRLTGGNTGELFF
cdr3_nt: TGTGCCAGCAGGCTAACAGGGGGCAACACCGGGGAGCTGTTTTTT

j_call: TRBJ2-2
v_call: TRBV7-6
clone_size: -
d_call: TRBD2
cdr3_length: 19
cdr3_aa: CASSLVRGDSGAPTGELFF
cdr3_nt: TGTGCCAGCAGCTTAGTAAGAGGGGATAGCGGGGCTCCGACCGGGGAGCTGTTTTTT

j_call: TRBJ2-2
v_call: TRBV5-8
clone_size: -
d_call: TRBD2
cdr3_length: 17
cdr3_aa: CASSRTSGTARTGELFF
cdr3_nt: TGTGCCAGCAGCCGGACTAGCGGGACTGCTCGAACCGGGGAGCTGTTTTTT

j_call: TRBJ2-5
v_call: TRBV7-6
clone_size: -
d_call: TRBD2
cdr3_length: 16
cdr3_aa: CASSTRLAGGQETQYF
cdr3_nt: TGTGCCAGCAGCACAAGACTAGCGGGAGGCCAAGAGACCCAGTACTTC

j_call: TRBJ2-2
v_call: TRBV27
clone_size: -
d_call: -
cdr3_length: 16
cdr3_aa: CASSASGTRPTGELFF
cdr3_nt: TGTGCCAGCAGTGCCTCCGGGACCAGACCCACCGGGGAGCTGTTTTTT

j_call: TRBJ1-1
v_call: TRBV6-6
clone_size: -
d_call: -
cdr3_length: 14
cdr3_aa: CASSLIGGDTEAFF
cdr3_nt: TGTGCCAGCAGCCTTATCGGAGGGGACACTGAAGCTTTCTTT

j_call: TRBJ2-7
v_call: TRBV5-1
clone_size: many
d_call: -
cdr3_length: 15
cdr3_aa: CASSSFPGPSYEQYF
cdr3_nt: TGCGCCAGCAGCTCGTTCCCGGGACCATCCTACGAGCAGTACTTC